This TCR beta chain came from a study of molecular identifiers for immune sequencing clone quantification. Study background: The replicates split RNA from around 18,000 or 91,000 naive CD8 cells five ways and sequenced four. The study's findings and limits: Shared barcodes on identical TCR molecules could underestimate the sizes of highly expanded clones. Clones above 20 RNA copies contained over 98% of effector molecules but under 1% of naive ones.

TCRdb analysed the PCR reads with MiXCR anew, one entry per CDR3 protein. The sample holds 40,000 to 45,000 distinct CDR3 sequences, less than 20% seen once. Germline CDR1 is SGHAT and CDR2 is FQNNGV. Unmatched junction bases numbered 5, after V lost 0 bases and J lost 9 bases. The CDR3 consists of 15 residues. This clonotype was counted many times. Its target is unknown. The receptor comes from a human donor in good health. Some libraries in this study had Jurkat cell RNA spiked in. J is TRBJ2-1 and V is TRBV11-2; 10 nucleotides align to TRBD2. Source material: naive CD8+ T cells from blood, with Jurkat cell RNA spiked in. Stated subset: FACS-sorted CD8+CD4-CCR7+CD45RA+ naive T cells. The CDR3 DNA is TGTGCCAGCAGCTTAGATTTGCTAGCGGGAGTTGAGCAGTTCTTC. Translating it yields CASSLDLLAGVEQFF.